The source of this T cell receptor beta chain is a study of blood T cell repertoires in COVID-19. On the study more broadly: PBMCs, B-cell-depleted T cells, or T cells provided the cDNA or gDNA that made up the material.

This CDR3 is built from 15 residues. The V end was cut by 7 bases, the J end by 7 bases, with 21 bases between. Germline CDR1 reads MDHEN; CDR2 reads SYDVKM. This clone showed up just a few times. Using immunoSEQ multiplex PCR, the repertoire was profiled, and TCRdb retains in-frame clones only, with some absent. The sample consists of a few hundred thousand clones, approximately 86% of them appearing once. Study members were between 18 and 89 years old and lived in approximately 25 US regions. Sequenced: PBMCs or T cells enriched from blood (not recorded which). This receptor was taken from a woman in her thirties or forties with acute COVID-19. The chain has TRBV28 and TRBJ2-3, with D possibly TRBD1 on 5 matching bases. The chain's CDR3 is CASNLGDSLAHTQYF. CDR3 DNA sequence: TGTGCCAGCAACCTAGGGGATTCCTTGGCCCATACGCAGTATTTT.